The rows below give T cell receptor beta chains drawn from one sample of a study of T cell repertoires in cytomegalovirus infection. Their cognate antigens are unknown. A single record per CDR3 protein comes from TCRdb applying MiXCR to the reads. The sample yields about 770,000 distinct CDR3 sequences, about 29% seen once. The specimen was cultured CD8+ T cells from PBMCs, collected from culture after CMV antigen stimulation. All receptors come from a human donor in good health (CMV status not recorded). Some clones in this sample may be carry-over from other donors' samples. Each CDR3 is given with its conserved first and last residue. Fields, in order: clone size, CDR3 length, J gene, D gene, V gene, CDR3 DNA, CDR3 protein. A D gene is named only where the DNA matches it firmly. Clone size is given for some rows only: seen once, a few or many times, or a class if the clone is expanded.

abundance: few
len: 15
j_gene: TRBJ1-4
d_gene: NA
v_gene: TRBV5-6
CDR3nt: TGTGCCAGCAGCTTGTCTTCAGGATATAATGAAAAACTGTTTTTT
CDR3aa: CASSLSSGYNEKLFF

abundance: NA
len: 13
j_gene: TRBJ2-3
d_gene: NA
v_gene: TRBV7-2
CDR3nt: TGTGCCAGCAGGACCGGGACAATAGATACGCAGTATTTT
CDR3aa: CASRTGTIDTQYF

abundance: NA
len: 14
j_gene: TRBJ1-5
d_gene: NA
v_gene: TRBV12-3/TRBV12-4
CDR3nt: TGTGCCAGCAGCCCGGGGCCGATCATTCAGCCCCAGCATTTT
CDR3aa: CASSPGPIIQPQHF

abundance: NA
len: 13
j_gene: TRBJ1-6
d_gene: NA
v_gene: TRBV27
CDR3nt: TGTGCCAGCAGTCGGCCGGGGAATTCACCCCTCCACTTT
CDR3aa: CASSRPGNSPLHF

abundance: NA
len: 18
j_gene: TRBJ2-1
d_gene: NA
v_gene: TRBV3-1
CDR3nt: TGTGCCAGCAGCCAAGAAGGGGGTAGGACAGCCTACGTCGTTGAGCAGTTCTTC
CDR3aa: CASSQEGGRTAYVVEQFF

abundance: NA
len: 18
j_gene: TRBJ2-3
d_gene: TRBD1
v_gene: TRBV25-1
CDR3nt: TGTGCCAGCAGTGAATATATCCCGACAGGGGGGAGAGGAGATACGCAGTATTTT
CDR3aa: CASSEYIPTGGRGDTQYF

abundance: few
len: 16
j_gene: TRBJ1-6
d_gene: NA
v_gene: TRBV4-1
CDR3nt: TGCGCCAGCAGCCAAGGGGAGGGGATTAGTAATTCACCCCTCCACTTT
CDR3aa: CASSQGEGISNSPLHF

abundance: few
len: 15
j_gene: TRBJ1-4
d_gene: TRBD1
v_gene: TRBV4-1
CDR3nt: TGCGCCAGCAGCCGCGGACAGGGGGCAGGTGAAAAACTGTTTTTT
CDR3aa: CASSRGQGAGEKLFF

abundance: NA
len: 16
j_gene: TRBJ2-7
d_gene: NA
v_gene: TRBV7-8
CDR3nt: TGTGCCAGCAGCTTAGCACAACAGGGCCTCTCCTACGAGCAGTACTTC
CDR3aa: CASSLAQQGLSYEQYF

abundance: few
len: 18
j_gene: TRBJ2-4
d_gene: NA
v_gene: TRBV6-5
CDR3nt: TGTGCCAGCAGTCCCAATGGTAGACTGGGACTAGCCAAAAACATTCAGTACTTC
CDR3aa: CASSPNGRLGLAKNIQYF

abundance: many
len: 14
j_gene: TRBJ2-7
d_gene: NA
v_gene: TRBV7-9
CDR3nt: TGTGCCAGCAGCGACAGCCGCAACGCCTACGAGCAGTACTTC
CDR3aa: CASSDSRNAYEQYF

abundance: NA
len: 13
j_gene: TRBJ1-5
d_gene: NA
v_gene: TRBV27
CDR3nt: TGTGCCAGCAGTTTTGGGGGGAGCCAGCCCCAGCATTTT
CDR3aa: CASSFGGSQPQHF

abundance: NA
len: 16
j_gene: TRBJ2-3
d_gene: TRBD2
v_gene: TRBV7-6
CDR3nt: TGTGCCAGCAGCTTCGCGGGGGGGCCGGGCACAGATACGCAGTATTTT
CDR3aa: CASSFAGGPGTDTQYF

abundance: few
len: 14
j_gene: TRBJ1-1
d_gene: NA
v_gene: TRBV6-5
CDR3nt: TGTGCCAGCAGTCCCCGGACATCGCTCACTGAAGCTTTCTTT
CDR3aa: CASSPRTSLTEAFF

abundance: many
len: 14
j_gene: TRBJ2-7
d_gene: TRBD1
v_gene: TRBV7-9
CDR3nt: TGTGCCAGCAGCTCCCGGGACAGCACCTACGAGCAGTACTTC
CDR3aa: CASSSRDSTYEQYF

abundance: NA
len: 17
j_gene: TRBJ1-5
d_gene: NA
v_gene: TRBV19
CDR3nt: TGTGCCAGTAGTATTGATATCAGGGGAGGAAGGAATCAGCCCCAGCATTTT
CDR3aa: CASSIDIRGGRNQPQHF

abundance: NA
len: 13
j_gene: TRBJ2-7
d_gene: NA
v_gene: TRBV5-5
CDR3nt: TGTGCCAGCAGCTTTGTTGTTTCTAACGAGCAGTACTTC
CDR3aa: CASSFVVSNEQYF

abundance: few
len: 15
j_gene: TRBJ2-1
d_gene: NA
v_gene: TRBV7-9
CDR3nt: TGTGCCAGCAGCTTACGTACGGGTGAGGGCGAAGAGCAGTTCTTC
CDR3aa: CASSLRTGEGEEQFF

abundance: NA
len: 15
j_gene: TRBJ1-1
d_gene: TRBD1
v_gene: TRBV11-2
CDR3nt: TGTGCCAGCAGACCCACGACAGGGGGCAGGACTGAAGCTTTCTTT
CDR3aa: CASRPTTGGRTEAFF

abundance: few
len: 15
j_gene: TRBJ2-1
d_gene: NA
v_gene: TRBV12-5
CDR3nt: TGTGCTAGTGGTTTGGTAGGCCCCTGGGGAAACGAGCAGTTCTTC
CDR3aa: CASGLVGPWGNEQFF

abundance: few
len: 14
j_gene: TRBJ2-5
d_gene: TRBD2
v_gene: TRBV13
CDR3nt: TGTGCCAGCAGCTCAGCGGGATTTCAAGAGACCCAGTACTTC
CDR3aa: CASSSAGFQETQYF

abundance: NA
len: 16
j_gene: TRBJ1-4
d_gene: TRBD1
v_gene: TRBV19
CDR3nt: TGTGCCAGTAATAGCGGATGGGGACAGGGCGACGAAAAACTGTTTTTT
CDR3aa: CASNSGWGQGDEKLFF

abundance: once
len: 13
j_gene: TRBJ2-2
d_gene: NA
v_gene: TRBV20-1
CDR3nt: TGCAGTGCTAGAGTTAGGGACACCGGGGAGCTGTTTTTT
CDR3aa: CSARVRDTGELFF

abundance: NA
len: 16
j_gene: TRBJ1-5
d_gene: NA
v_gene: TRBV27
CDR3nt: TGTGCCAGCAGTTTATCGTGGGGGCTTAGCAATCAGCCCCAGCATTTT
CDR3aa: CASSLSWGLSNQPQHF

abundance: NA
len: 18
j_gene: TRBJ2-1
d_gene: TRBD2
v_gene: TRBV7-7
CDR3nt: TGTGCTAGCAGCCCAGGGTCTAGCGGGGGGGCGTTTTACGATGAGCAGTTCTTC
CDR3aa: CASSPGSSGGAFYDEQFF

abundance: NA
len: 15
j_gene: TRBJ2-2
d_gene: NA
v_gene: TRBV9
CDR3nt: TGTGCCAGCAGCGTAGCCGATACGAACACCGGGGAGCTGTTTTTT
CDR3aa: CASSVADTNTGELFF

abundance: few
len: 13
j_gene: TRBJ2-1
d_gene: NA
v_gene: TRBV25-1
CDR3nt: TGTGCCAGCAGTGATGCTCAATACAATGAGCAGTTCTTC
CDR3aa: CASSDAQYNEQFF

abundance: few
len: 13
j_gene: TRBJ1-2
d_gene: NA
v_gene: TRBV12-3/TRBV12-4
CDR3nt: TGTGCCAGCAGTTTCCAGATTAACTATGGCTACACCTTC
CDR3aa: CASSFQINYGYTF

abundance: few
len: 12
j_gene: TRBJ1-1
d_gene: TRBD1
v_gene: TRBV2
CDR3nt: TGTGCCAGCAGGACAGGGGTGGCTGAAGCTTTCTTT
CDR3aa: CASRTGVAEAFF

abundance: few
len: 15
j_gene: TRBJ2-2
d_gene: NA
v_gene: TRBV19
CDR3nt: TGTGCCAGTAGTACCCCACAGGCTTACACCGGGGAGCTGTTTTTT
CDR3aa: CASSTPQAYTGELFF

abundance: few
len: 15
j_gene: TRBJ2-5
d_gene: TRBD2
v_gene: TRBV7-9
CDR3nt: TGTGCCAGCAGCTCTTCTCTAGCGGGGGAAGAGACCCAGTACTTC
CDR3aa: CASSSSLAGEETQYF

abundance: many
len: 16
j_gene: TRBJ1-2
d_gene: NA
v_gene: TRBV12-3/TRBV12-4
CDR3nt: TGTGCCAGCAGTTTAAATGGCGGATGGGCTCACGATGGCTACACCTTC
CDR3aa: CASSLNGGWAHDGYTF

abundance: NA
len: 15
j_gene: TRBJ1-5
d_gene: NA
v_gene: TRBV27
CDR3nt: TGTGCCAGCAGTTATCAGGGGAGGTTAAGTCAGCCCCAGCATTTT
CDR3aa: CASSYQGRLSQPQHF

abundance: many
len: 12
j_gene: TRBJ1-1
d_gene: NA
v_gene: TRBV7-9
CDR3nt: TGTGCCAGCAGCTTAATGGGTCCTGAAGCTTTCTTT
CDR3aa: CASSLMGPEAFF

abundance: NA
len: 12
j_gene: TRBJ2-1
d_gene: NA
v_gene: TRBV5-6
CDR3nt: TGTGCCAGCAGCTCAGGCGGTTACGAGCAGTTCTTC
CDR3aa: CASSSGGYEQFF

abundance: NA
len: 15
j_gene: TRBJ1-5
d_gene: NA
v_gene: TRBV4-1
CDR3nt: TGCGCCAGCAGCCCCAAAGAGTATAGCAATCAGCCCCAGCATTTT
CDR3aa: CASSPKEYSNQPQHF

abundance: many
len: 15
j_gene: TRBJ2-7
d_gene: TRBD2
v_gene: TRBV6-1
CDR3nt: TGTGCCAGCAGTGAATTGCGGGGGGTCGACTACGAGCAGTACTTC
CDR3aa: CASSELRGVDYEQYF

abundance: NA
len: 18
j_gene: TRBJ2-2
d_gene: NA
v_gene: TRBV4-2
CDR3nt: TGTGCCAGCAGCCACCCCGATAGAGGCAGCGCGAACACCGGGGAGCTGTTTTTT
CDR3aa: CASSHPDRGSANTGELFF

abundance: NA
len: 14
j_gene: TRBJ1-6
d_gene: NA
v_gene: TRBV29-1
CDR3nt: TGCAGCGTTAAGGACAGCGGGTATAATTCACCCCTCCACTTT
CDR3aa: CSVKDSGYNSPLHF

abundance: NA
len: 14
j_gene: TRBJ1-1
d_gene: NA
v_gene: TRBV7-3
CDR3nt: TGTGCCAGCAGCACCCACCGAGGAGGTTCTGAAGCTTTCTTT
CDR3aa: CASSTHRGGSEAFF